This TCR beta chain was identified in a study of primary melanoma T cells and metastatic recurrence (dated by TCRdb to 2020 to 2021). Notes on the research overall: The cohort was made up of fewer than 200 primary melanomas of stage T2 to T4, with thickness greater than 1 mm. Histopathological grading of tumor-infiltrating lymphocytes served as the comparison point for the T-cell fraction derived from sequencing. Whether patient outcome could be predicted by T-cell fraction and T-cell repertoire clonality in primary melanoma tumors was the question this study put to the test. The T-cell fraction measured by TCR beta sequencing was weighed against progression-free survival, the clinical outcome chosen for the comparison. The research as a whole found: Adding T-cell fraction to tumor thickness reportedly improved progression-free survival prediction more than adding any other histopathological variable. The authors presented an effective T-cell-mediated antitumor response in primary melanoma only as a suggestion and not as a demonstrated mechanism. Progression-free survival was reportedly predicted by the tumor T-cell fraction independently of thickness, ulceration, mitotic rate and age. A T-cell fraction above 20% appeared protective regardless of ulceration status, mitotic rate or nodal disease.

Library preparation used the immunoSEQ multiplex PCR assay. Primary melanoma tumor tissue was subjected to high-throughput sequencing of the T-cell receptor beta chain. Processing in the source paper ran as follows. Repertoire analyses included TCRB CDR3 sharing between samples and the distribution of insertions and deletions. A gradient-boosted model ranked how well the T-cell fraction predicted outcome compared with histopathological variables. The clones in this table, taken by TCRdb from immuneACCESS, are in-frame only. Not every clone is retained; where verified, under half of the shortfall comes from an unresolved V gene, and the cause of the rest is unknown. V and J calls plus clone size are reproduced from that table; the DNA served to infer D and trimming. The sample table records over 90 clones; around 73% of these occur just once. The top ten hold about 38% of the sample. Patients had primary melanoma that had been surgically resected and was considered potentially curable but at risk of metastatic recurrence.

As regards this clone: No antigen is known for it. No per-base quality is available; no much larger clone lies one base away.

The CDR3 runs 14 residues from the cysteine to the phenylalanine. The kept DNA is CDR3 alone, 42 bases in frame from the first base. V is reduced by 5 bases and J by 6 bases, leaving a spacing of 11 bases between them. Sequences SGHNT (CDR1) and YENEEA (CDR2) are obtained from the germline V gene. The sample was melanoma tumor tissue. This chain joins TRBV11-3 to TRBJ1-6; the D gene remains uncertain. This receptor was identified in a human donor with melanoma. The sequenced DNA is TGTGCCAGCAGCCGGGAATCTATTAATTCACCCCTCCACTTT. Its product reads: CASSRESINSPLHF. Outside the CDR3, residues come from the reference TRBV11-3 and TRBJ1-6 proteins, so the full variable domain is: EAGVVQSPRYKIIEKKQPVAFWCNPISGHNTLYWYLQNLGQGPELLIRYENEEAVDDSQLPKDRFSAERLKGVDSTLKIQPAELGDSAVYLCASSRESINSPLHFGNGTRLTVT.